What follows are 27 T cell receptor beta chains derived from one specimen sequenced in a study of blood T cell repertoires in COVID-19. Sequencing used immunoSEQ multiplex PCR; TCRdb keeps in-frame clones, though not all of them. In the table there are roughly 39,000 clones, 86% of which are singletons. The sequenced material came from peripheral blood. These receptors were obtained from a man aged 50-59 years in a cohort sampled during active COVID-19.

Comment on this clone: Its ends do not fully match the called genes, so a read error is possible. The V and J genes are TRBV27 and TRBJ2-1; tentatively, D is TRBD2 (6 bases). From germline, CDR1 is MNHEY and CDR2 SMNVEV (reference sequence). The length of the CDR3 is 12 residues. The CDR3 bases are TGTGCCAGCAGGGGGTCGGGAGCGGCAAACGTCTTC. This encodes CASRGSGAANVF.

The chain uses TRBV5-1 and TRBJ2-3; perhaps TRBD2 as D (6 bases). Looked up from germline, CDR1 is SGHRS and CDR2 is YFSETQ. There are 15 residues in the CDR3. With 1 base removed from V and 2 bases from J, the gap between germline ends came to 11 bases. The CDR3 sequence is CASSLYGLPTDTQYF. CDR3 in DNA: TGCGCCAGCAGCTTGTATGGACTACCCACAGATACGCAGTATTTT.

This clone is judged medium-sized. The gene calls are TRBV9 and TRBJ2-3; 8 nucleotides agree with TRBD2. The CDR3 length is 15 residues. Germline loops: CDR1 SGDLS, CDR2 YYNGEE. Unmatched junction bases numbered 6, after V lost 4 bases and J lost 2 bases. CDR3 nucleotide sequence: TGTGCCAGCAGCCGTAGCGGGGCCCCCACAGATACGCAGTATTTT. Its translation is CASSRSGAPTDTQYF.

This sequence joins TRBV12-5 and TRBJ2-3; 8 bases are a match to TRBD2. V was clipped by 6 bases and J by 4 bases; unmatched bases: 6. Per the germline V gene, CDR1 is LGHNT and CDR2 is FRNRAP. The CDR3 spans 14 residues. CDR3 sequence: CASGSSGLADTQYF. The CDR3 DNA sequence: TGTGCTAGTGGGTCTAGCGGGCTGGCAGATACGCAGTATTTT. Full variable domain (rest looked up from reference TRBV12-5 and TRBJ2-3): DARVTQTPRHKVTEMGQEVTMRCQPILGHNTVFWYRQTMMQGLELLAYFRNRAPLDDSGMPKDRFSAEMPDATLATLKIQPSEPRDSAVYFCASGSSGLADTQYFGPGTRLTVL.

The sample holds one count of this clone. V is TRBV7-8 and J is TRBJ2-2; the D is unclear. V was cut by 2 bases and J by 6 bases, with 7 bases left in between. The CDR3 runs to 13 residues. Per germline, CDR1 SGHVS and CDR2 FQNEAQ. CDR3 loop: CASSLIGAGELFF. The CDR3 DNA sequence: TGTGCCAGCAGCTTAATTGGAGCCGGGGAGCTGTTTTTT.

This clone was detected once. This chain connects TRBV19 to TRBJ1-2, with 8 bases that match TRBD1. J was trimmed by 1 base and V by 7 bases; bases with no gene match: 14. The CDR3 is 17 residues long. Germline values: CDR1 LNHDA, CDR2 SQIVND (reference sequence). This chain's CDR3 is CASTRGPMDRLNYGYTF. In DNA form, the CDR3 reads TGTGCCAGTACCAGGGGGCCGATGGACAGGCTTAACTATGGCTACACCTTC.

The gene calls are TRBV12-5 and TRBJ2-7; 8 nucleotides match TRBD1. Germline assignment: CDR1 LGHNT and CDR2 FRNRAP. Trimming took 6 bases from V and 5 from J; bases not matched to a gene: 9. CDR3 length: 14 amino acids. The CDR3 protein is CASGHLDRDHEQYV. The CDR3 bases are TGTGCTAGTGGGCACCTGGACAGGGACCACGAGCAGTACGTC.

The chain recombines TRBV7-6 with TRBJ2-3, with TRBD2 identical over 10 bases. J was trimmed by 4 bases and V by 6 bases; bases with no gene match: 7. CDR1 is SGHVS, CDR2 FNYEAQ, per germline. The CDR3 is made up of 15 amino acids. Written as DNA, the CDR3 is TGTGCCAGCAGTCCTAGCGGGGGATTCGCAGATACGCAGTATTTT. Translated, it gives CASSPSGGFADTQYF.

The genes are TRBV5-1 and TRBJ2-2, with D possibly TRBD1 on 5 matching bases. Germline V gene data show CDR1 as SGHRS and CDR2 as YFSETQ. The length of the CDR3 is 15 residues. The V and J ends lost 1 base and 5 bases respectively, with 12 bases between them. The CDR3 here is CASSLSPGRTGELFF. CDR3 DNA sequence: TGCGCCAGCAGCTTGTCCCCAGGGCGGACCGGGGAGCTGTTTTTT.

The chain is built from TRBV6-2 or TRBV6-3 and TRBJ1-1, with a weak D call TRBD1 (5 bases). The ends were cut back, 2 bases at V and 1 base at J, with 5 bases in the middle. This CDR3 comprises 13 residues. Germline V CDR1 and CDR2: MNHEY, SVGEGT. The CDR3 spells CASSYRGNTEAFF. DNA for the CDR3: TGTGCCAGCAGTTACAGGGGGAACACTGAAGCTTTCTTT.

V gene TRBV27 combines with J gene TRBJ1-6, with D tentatively TRBD1 (5 bases). The germline V gene encodes CDR1 MNHEY and CDR2 SMNVEV (reference sequence). This CDR3 spans 14 amino acids. V was shortened by 6 bases and J by 9 bases, with 15 bases between the two germline ends. CDR3 sequence (DNA): TGTGCCAGCAGACCTTTAAGCGGGGGTTCACCCCTCCACTTT. This encodes CASRPLSGGSPLHF.

The chain carries TRBV24-1 and TRBJ1-5; TRBD1 matches 11 bases. The germline V gene encodes CDR1 KGHDR and CDR2 SFDVKD. This CDR3 is 15 amino acids long. Trimming removed 9 bases from V and 0 bases from J; junction bases left unmatched: 3. This CDR3 is CATGTGGFSNQPQHF. The DNA for the CDR3 is TGTGCCACCGGGACAGGGGGTTTTAGCAATCAGCCCCAGCATTTT.

The chain recombines TRBV7-2 with TRBJ1-2; no firm D call. The CDR3 runs to 12 residues. CDR1 is SGHTA, CDR2 FQGNSA, per germline. Trimming took off 5 bases at V and 8 bases at J, with 12 bases between the two ends. The CDR3 region has the DNA TGTGCCAGCAGCCCGGATAGTAGCGGCTACACCTTC. Residues: CASSPDSSGYTF.

V and J are TRBV19 and TRBJ2-3; unclear D gene. Germline assignment: CDR1 LNHDA and CDR2 SQIVND (reference sequence). Between the trimmed V and J ends, which lost 7 bases and 5 bases, there was a span of 16 bases. The CDR3 has 14 residues. The CDR3 sequence: CASNLYSGEDTQYF. The DNA for the CDR3 is TGTGCCAGTAACCTGTACTCTGGAGAAGATACGCAGTATTTT.

V and J are TRBV24-1 and TRBJ2-3, with D possibly being TRBD2 (6 bases). V shed 4 bases and J shed 6 bases, with 13 bases lying between them. Germline lookup yields CDR1 KGHDR and CDR2 SFDVKD. The CDR3 has 14 residues. The CDR3 here is CATSDSDAGDTQYF. CDR3 nucleotide sequence: TGTGCCACCAGTGACTCGGACGCGGGGGATACGCAGTATTTT.

The chain uses TRBV7-2 and TRBJ1-3, with D uncertain. The CDR3 runs to 15 residues. In germline, CDR1 is SGHTA, CDR2 FQGNSA. The V end lost 5 bases, the J end lost 8 bases, and 19 bases lay between the germline ends. CDR3 loop: CASSVGPRRRDTIYF. The CDR3 nucleotides read TGTGCCAGCAGCGTAGGCCCGCGTAGGAGGGACACCATATATTTT.

J is TRBJ2-1 and V is TRBV7-9, with D unclear. Germline assignment: CDR1 SEHNR and CDR2 FQNEAQ (reference sequence). CDR3 length: 11 amino acids. The germline V and J ends were trimmed by 5 bases and 10 bases, with 9 bases remaining between them. CDR3: CASSPQQEQFF. DNA of the CDR3: TGTGCCAGCAGCCCCCAACAGGAGCAGTTCTTC.

This chain uses TRBV5-6 with TRBJ2-7; 10 bases align to TRBD2. Trimming at V came to 4 bases and at J to 4 bases, leaving 14 bases not matched to a gene. In germline, CDR1 is SGHDT, CDR2 YYEEEE. CDR3 size: 17 residues. The chain's CDR3 is CASSRGVSGGRPYEQYV. The CDR3 DNA is TGTGCCAGCAGCCGAGGGGTTAGCGGGGGGCGGCCTTACGAGCAGTACGTC.

The table lists this clone with a few counts. The rearrangement uses TRBV28 and TRBJ2-3; TRBD1 matches 8 bases. V lost 3 bases, J lost 4 bases, and 6 bases stayed unmatched. The V gene's germline CDR1 is MDHEN and CDR2 SYDVKM. The CDR3 is 15 residues long. CDR3 nucleotide sequence: TGTGCCAGCAGTTTTCGGGACAGGTACCCAGATACGCAGTATTTT. It specifies CASSFRDRYPDTQYF.

The chain combines TRBV6-2 or TRBV6-3 with TRBJ2-3; D remains unclear. The germline CDR1 and CDR2 sequences are MNHEY and SVGEGT. CDR3 length equals 13 residues. The V and J ends lost 2 bases and 9 bases respectively, with 12 bases between them. DNA of the CDR3: TGTGCCAGCAGTTACGGAATAGAGGAGACGCAGTATTTT. Its translation is CASSYGIEETQYF.

The rearrangement uses TRBV27 and TRBJ2-1; 15 bases are a match to TRBD2. This CDR3 contains 15 residues. Germline-derived CDR1 and CDR2 are MNHEY and SMNVEV (reference sequence). Germline trimming cut 4 bases from V and 7 bases from J; bases unmatched to any gene: 2. The CDR3, as DNA: TGTGCCAGCAGTTCCGGGACTAGCGGGAGGAATGAGCAGTTCTTC. Its protein product is CASSSGTSGRNEQFF.

The V gene is TRBV7-6, the J gene TRBJ2-5, with 13 bases lining up with TRBD2. CDR1 and CDR2 from the germline V gene are SGHVS and FNYEAQ. The V segment lost 5 bases and the J segment 2 bases; nucleotides outside the gene matches: 5. The CDR3 consists of 16 residues. The CDR3, as DNA: TGTGCCAGCAGCCCCGGACTAGCGGGGGAGCAAGAGACCCAGTACTTC. It translates to CASSPGLAGEQETQYF.

The chain couples TRBV2 to TRBJ2-1, with D perhaps matching TRBD2 (6 bases). Germline CDR1 is SNHLY and CDR2 is FYNNEI. The CDR3 consists of 15 residues. V was shortened by 2 bases and J by 4 bases, with 12 bases between the two germline ends. The CDR3 DNA sequence: TGTGCCAGCAGTGAATGGCTAGCGTCTTACAATGAGCAGTTCTTC. Protein product: CASSEWLASYNEQFF.

The CDR3 DNA reads as TGTGCCAGCAGCTTAGGGACACCCTTGGTCTATGGCTACACCTTC. Its protein product is CASSLGTPLVYGYTF. The rearrangement links TRBV11-2 to TRBJ1-2, with D tentatively TRBD1 (5 bases). The germline V gene encodes CDR1 SGHAT and CDR2 FQNNGV. Between the trimmed V and J ends, which lost 1 base and 4 bases, there was a span of 13 bases. This CDR3 is 15 amino acids long.

The CDR3: CASSVAYRERNTGELFF. The CDR3 DNA reads as TGTGCCAGCAGCGTAGCTTACAGGGAGAGGAACACCGGGGAGCTGTTTTTT. V is TRBV9 and J is TRBJ2-2; a possible D gene is TRBD1 (6 bases). The germline CDR1 and CDR2 sequences are SGDLS and YYNGEE. V lost 0 bases to trimming and J lost 1 base, with 13 bases between them. The CDR3 is made up of 17 amino acids.

The gene calls are TRBV29-1 and TRBJ1-5; D might be TRBD1 (6 bases). The ends were cut back, 8 bases at V and 5 bases at J, with 31 bases in the middle. This CDR3 spans 18 amino acids. Germline loops: CDR1 SQVTM, CDR2 ANQGSEA. CDR3 loop: CSPCEENRVEVPDQPQHF. CDR3 DNA: TGCAGCCCCTGTGAGGAAAACAGGGTTGAGGTTCCGGATCAGCCCCAGCATTTT.

This clone was picked up a small number of times. The rearrangement links TRBV11-2 to TRBJ1-1; TRBD1 is a possible D gene (6 bases). Germline V gives CDR1 SGHAT, CDR2 FQNNGV. This CDR3 has 12 residues. Trimming shortened V by 1 base and J by 11 bases, and 11 bases separated the two germline ends. This CDR3 is CASSLGPRGAFF. The CDR3 DNA is TGTGCCAGCAGCTTAGGGCCGAGGGGGGCTTTCTTT.